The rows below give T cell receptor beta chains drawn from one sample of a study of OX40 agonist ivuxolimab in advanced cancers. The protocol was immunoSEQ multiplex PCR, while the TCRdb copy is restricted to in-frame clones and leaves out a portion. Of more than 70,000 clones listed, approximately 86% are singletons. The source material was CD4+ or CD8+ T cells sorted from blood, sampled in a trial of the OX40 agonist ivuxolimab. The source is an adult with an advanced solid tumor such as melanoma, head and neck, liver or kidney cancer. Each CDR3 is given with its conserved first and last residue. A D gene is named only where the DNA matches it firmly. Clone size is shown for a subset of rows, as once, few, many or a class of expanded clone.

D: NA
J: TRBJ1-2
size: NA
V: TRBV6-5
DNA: TGTGCCAGCAGTTCGCAGGGGAACTATGGCTACACCTTC
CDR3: CASSSQGNYGYTF

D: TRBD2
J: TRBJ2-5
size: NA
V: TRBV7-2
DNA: TGTGCCAGCAGCCGGACTAGCGGGGCGCGAGAGACCCAGTACTTC
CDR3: CASSRTSGARETQYF

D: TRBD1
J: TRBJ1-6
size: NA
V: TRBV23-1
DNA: TGCGCCAGCAGTCAATCTAGGGGGACAGACCTGGGCCTCCACTTT
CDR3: CASSQSRGTDLGLHF

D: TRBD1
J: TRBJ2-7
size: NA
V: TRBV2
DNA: TGTGCCAGCAGGGACGGGACAGGGGGCTCCTACGAGCAGTACTTC
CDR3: CASRDGTGGSYEQYF

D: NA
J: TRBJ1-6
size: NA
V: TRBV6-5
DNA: TGTGCCACATCTCATATGGGGAATTCACCCCTCCACTTT
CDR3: CATSHMGNSPLHF

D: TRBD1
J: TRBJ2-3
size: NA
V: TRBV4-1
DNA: TGCGCCAGCAGCCCAGCGACAGGGGCCAGTGGCACAGATACGCAGTATTTT
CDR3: CASSPATGASGTDTQYF

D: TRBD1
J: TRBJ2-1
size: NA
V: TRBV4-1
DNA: TGCGCCAGCAGCCACCGACAGGGGGCCTACAATGAGCAGTTCTTC
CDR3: CASSHRQGAYNEQFF

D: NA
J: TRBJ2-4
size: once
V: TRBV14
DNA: TGTGCCAGCAGCCAATCTAGGCTAGCCAAAAACATTCAGTACTTC
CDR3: CASSQSRLAKNIQYF

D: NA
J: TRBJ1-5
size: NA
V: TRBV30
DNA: TGTGCCTGGAGTAAGAAGGGCAGGGAACTGTATAGCAATCAGCCCCAGCATTTT
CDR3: CAWSKKGRELYSNQPQHF

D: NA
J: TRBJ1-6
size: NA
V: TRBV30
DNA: TGTGCCTGGAGTGTAAGGGTGAGTTCACCCCTCCACTTT
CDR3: CAWSVRVSSPLHF